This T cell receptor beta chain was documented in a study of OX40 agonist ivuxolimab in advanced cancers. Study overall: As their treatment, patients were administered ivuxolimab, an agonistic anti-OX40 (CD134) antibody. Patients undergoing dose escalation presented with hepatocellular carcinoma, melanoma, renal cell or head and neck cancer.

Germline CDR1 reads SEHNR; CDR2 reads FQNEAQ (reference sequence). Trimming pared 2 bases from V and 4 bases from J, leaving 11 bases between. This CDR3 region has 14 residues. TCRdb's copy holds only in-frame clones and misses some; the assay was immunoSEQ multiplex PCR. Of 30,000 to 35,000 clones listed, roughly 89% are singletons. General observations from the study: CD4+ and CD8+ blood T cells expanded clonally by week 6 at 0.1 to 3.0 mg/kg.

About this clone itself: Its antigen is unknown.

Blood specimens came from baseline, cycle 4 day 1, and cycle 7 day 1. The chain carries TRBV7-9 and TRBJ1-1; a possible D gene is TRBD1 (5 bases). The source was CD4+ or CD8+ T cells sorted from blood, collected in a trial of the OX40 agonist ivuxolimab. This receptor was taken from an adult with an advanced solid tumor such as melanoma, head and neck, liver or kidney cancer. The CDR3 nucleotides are TGTGCCAGCAGCTTACCGCAGGGCGGCACTGAAGCTTTCTTT. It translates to CASSLPQGGTEAFF.